The following is a T cell receptor beta chain sequence with its context. Antigen specificity is unknown. In germline, CDR1 is SGHAT, CDR2 FQNNGV. The length of the CDR3 is 15 residues. V lost 2 bases to trimming and J lost 6 bases, with 16 bases between them. A J-beta primer mix and a sample-barcoded 5' primer were used in a second PCR of about 7 to 11 cycles. The study obtained at least 3 million CDR3-containing paired-end reads from every sample. TCRdb redid the calling of the 5' RACE reads with MiXCR, one entry per CDR3 protein. The sample consists of about 1.4 million distinct CDR3 sequences, approximately 59% of them appearing once. Total RNA was extracted at no less than 5.5 micrograms per sample. The data were obtained in a study of blood T cells in healthy people across ages. Study-wide points: Greater diversity and more naive CD4+ cells were seen in long-lived donors than in aged donors.

Sequencing input: blood. The TCR was taken from a man younger than 30 in good health. The gene calls are TRBV11-2 and TRBJ1-2, with D maybe TRBD1 (5 bases). CDR3 protein: CASSLLRGVVDGYTF. The CDR3, as DNA: TGTGCCAGCAGCTTACTTCGAGGGGTTGTCGATGGCTACACCTTC.